This passage covers 20 T cell receptor beta chains from one sample sequenced in a study of blood T cells in healthy people across ages. A second about 7 to 11 cycle PCR used barcoded and J-beta primers. Each CDR3 protein is one row after TCRdb ran MiXCR on the 5' RACE reads. The sample shows 800,000 to 950,000 distinct CDR3 sequences, around 48% of them seen only once. The sample taken for sequencing was blood. The receptors derive from a man younger than 45 in good health.

In DNA, the CDR3 is TGTGCCAGCAGTTTTGGGGGAGCGGCTTTTTCTTCGACCCAGTACTTC. It translates to CASSFGGAAFSSTQYF. The V call is TRBV27, the J call TRBJ2-7; possibly TRBD1 or TRBD2 for D (5 bases each). The assigned J gene may be wrong: the sequence end matches TRBJ2-5 better. Germline assignment: CDR1 MNHEY and CDR2 SMNVEV (reference sequence). The CDR3 has 16 residues.

The chain couples TRBV7-2 to TRBJ2-7; tentatively, D is TRBD1 or TRBD2 (5 bases each). The CDR3 is 11 amino acids. Germline V gives CDR1 SGHTA, CDR2 FQGNSA. The ends were cut back, 7 bases at V and 7 bases at J, with 11 bases in the middle. In nucleotides, the CDR3 is TGTGCCAGCACCTTTGGGACGGAGCAGTACTTC. As protein: CASTFGTEQYF. Supplemented by reference TRBV7-2 and TRBJ2-7, the full variable domain reads GAGVSQSPSNKVTEKGKDVELRCDPISGHTALYWYRQSLGQGLEFLIYFQGNSAPDKSGLPSDRFSAERTGGSVSTLTIQRTQQEDSAVYLCASTFGTEQYFGPGTRLTVT.

V and J are TRBV29-1 and TRBJ2-7; 9 bases match TRBD1. The germline CDR1 and CDR2 sequences are SQVTM and ANQGSEA. Trimming removed 3 bases from V and 3 bases from J; junction bases left unmatched: 6. This CDR3 has 14 residues. The CDR3 loop is CSVESDRGGYEQYF. CDR3 in DNA: TGCAGCGTTGAGAGTGACAGGGGGGGCTACGAGCAGTACTTC.

The chain recombines TRBV29-1 with TRBJ1-2, with TRBD1 matching over 8 bases. The CDR3 has 13 amino acids. Germline trimming cut 6 bases from V and 3 bases from J; bases unmatched to any gene: 6. Germline V gene data show CDR1 as SQVTM and CDR2 as ANQGSEA. The CDR3 reads CSVRTGQHYGYTF. DNA of the CDR3: TGCAGCGTAAGGACAGGGCAGCACTATGGCTACACCTTC.

This clonotype was recorded a few times. The V call is TRBV7-6, the J call TRBJ2-5; TRBD1 might be the D (6 bases). V shed 1 base and J shed 4 bases, with 13 bases lying between them. CDR1 is SGHVS, CDR2 FNYEAQ, per germline. This CDR3 spans 15 amino acids. The CDR3 region is CASSLVGTSGETQYF. Here the CDR3 DNA reads TGTGCCAGCAGCTTAGTCGGGACATCAGGAGAGACCCAGTACTTC.

A note on this clonotype: Since a much larger clone is just one base distant, this may be a read error. The V and J genes are TRBV7-2 and TRBJ1-1; D perhaps matches TRBD1 (6 bases). CDR3 length: 14 residues. CDR1 and CDR2 (germline): SGHTA, FQGNSA. The CDR3 nucleotides are TGTGCCAGCATCTTAGGGGGGACGGGCCCTGAAGCTTTCTTT. Its protein is CASILGGTGPEAFF. The full variable domain, rest sourced from reference TRBV7-2 and TRBJ1-1, is GAGVSQSPSNKVTEKGKDVELRCDPISGHTALYWYRQSLGQGLEFLIYFQGNSAPDKSGLPSDRFSAERTGGSVSTLTIQRTQQEDSAVYLCASILGGTGPEAFFGQGTRLTVV.

The chain recombines TRBV5-1 with TRBJ2-5, with 10 bases fitting TRBD1. This CDR3 contains 14 residues. Germline V gives CDR1 SGHRS, CDR2 YFSETQ. J gave up 0 bases and V 6 bases, and 2 bases lay outside the gene matches. The CDR3 loop is CASMGQGYQETQYF. CDR3 coding DNA: TGCGCCAGCATGGGACAGGGGTACCAAGAGACCCAGTACTTC.

This clonotype was recorded a few times. The chain uses TRBV7-3 and TRBJ2-3, with 7 bases lining up with TRBD2. CDR1 is SGHTA and CDR2 is FQGTGA in the germline V gene. The CDR3 contains 15 residues. V lost 5 bases, J lost 2 bases, and 7 bases stayed unmatched. In nucleotides, the CDR3 is TGTGCCAGCAGCCCCGAGCTAGCGGACACAGATACGCAGTATTTT. Its translation is CASSPELADTDTQYF. The variable domain in full, completed from reference TRBV7-3 and TRBJ2-3, reads GAGVSQTPSNKVTEKGKYVELRCDPISGHTALYWYRQSLGQGPEFLIYFQGTGAADDSGLPNDRFFAVRPEGSVSTLKIQRTERGDSAVYLCASSPELADTDTQYFGPGTRLTVL.

This clonotype was counted many times. This chain uses TRBV29-1 with TRBJ1-2; D is perhaps TRBD1 (5 bases). CDR3 length equals 13 residues. With 5 bases removed from V and 6 bases from J, the gap between germline ends came to 16 bases. CDR1 and CDR2 from the germline V gene are SQVTM and ANQGSEA. CDR3 loop: CSVSTGRGDGYTF. The CDR3 bases are TGCAGCGTTTCTACGGGACGGGGGGATGGCTACACCTTC.

The CDR3 sequence is CASSPPTVTDTQYF. DNA for the CDR3: TGTGCCAGCAGCCCGCCGACGGTCACAGATACGCAGTATTTT. The rearrangement uses TRBV7-9 and TRBJ2-3; D is ambiguous. CDR1 and CDR2 (germline): SEHNR, FQNEAQ (reference sequence). Between the trimmed V and J ends, which lost 5 bases and 2 bases, there was a span of 11 bases. The CDR3 runs to 14 residues.

This chain uses TRBV6-2 or TRBV6-3 with TRBJ2-7; D remains unclear. The germline CDR1 and CDR2 sequences are MNHEY and SVGEGT. There are 12 residues in the CDR3. Trimming removed 6 bases from V and 2 bases from J, with 8 bases in between. The CDR3 spells CASRDTPYEQYF. The CDR3 DNA reads as TGTGCCAGCAGAGACACCCCCTACGAGCAGTACTTC.

This rearrangement joins TRBV7-9 to TRBJ2-4; D may match TRBD1 or TRBD2 (5 bases each). The end of the DNA fits TRBJ2-7 better, so the J call may be wrong. CDR3 size: 16 residues. The V gene's germline CDR1 is SEHNR and CDR2 FQNEAQ (reference sequence). CDR3 sequence (DNA): TGTGCCAGCAGCTTAGGGGAGTTAGGGGCAGTCTACGAGCAGTACTTC. Translated: CASSLGELGAVYEQYF.

The genes are TRBV19 and TRBJ2-7, with 7 bases matching TRBD1. The germline V gene has CDR1 LNHDA and CDR2 SQIVND (reference sequence). The CDR3 is 13 residues long. V gave up 5 bases and J gave up 5 bases; unmatched junction bases: 6. The CDR3 DNA reads as TGTGCCAGTAGTCGAAGGACAGGTCACGAGCAGTACTTC. This codes for CASSRRTGHEQYF.

The chain is built from TRBV6-1 and TRBJ1-5, with 7 bases aligning to TRBD1. Germline trimming cut 7 bases from V and 5 bases from J; bases unmatched to any gene: 8. This CDR3 has 14 residues. Germline loops: CDR1 MNHNS, CDR2 SASEGT. The CDR3 here is CASKQGYGDQPQHF. The CDR3 DNA follows: TGTGCCAGCAAACAGGGGTATGGCGATCAGCCCCAGCATTTT.

This chain joins TRBV9 and TRBJ2-5, with D uncertain. Matching the DNA end better, TRBJ2-7 makes the J call doubtful. The CDR3 length is 14 residues. In germline, CDR1 is SGDLS, CDR2 YYNGEE. CDR3 nucleotide sequence: TGTGCCAGCAGCGTAGAGGGAATTGGGCACGAGCAGTACTTC. Translation: CASSVEGIGHEQYF.

This chain connects TRBV6-4 to TRBJ2-3; 8 bases map to TRBD2. This CDR3 spans 14 amino acids. Germline lookup yields CDR1 MRHNA and CDR2 SNTAGT. V trimming: 5 bases; J trimming: 2 bases; junction bases outside the gene matches: 3. The CDR3 DNA sequence: TGTGCCAGCAGTTTCGGGGGGGCCACAGATACGCAGTATTTT. Protein sequence: CASSFGGATDTQYF.

This rearrangement joins TRBV27 to TRBJ2-7; weak D call: TRBD1 (8 bases). V dropped 4 bases and J dropped 1 base, with 20 bases sitting between them. Germline V gene sequence: CDR1 MNHEY, CDR2 SMNVEV (reference sequence). The CDR3 is 17 amino acids. The CDR3 DNA sequence: TGTGCCAGCAGTTCGGACAGGGAGGGATTTGCTTCCTACGAGCAGTACTTC. It encodes CASSSDREGFASYEQYF.

The rearrangement uses TRBV3-1 and TRBJ1-2; D may be TRBD1 (5 bases). Germline assignment: CDR1 LGHDT and CDR2 YNNKEL (reference sequence). The CDR3 contains 13 residues. V dropped 0 bases and J dropped 10 bases, with 12 bases sitting between them. Here the CDR3 DNA reads TGTGCCAGCAGCCAAGAGCTCGGGGCCTTCTACACCTTC. Translating it yields CASSQELGAFYTF.

V gene TRBV5-1 combines with J gene TRBJ2-3; unclear D gene. V was clipped by 6 bases and J by 0 bases, with 5 bases between them. This CDR3 spans 12 amino acids. Germline CDR1 SGHRS, CDR2 YFSETQ. CDR3 in DNA: TGCGCCAGCATGGATAGCACAGATACGCAGTATTTT. Translated: CASMDSTDTQYF.

The rearrangement joins TRBV5-1 to TRBJ2-4; TRBD2 is a possible D gene (5 bases). The germline V and J ends were trimmed by 4 bases and 3 bases, with 11 bases remaining between them. The germline CDR1 and CDR2 sequences are SGHRS and YFSETQ. The CDR3 loop spans 14 amino acids. The CDR3 spells CASSEGTDKNIQYF. The CDR3 DNA is TGCGCCAGCAGCGAGGGTACTGACAAAAACATTCAGTACTTC.